The 25 T cell receptor beta chains listed next were all sequenced from one sample in a study of post-analysis software for immune sequencing data. Unique molecular identifiers had been added to the TCR beta cDNA libraries. TCRdb reprocessed the PCR reads with MiXCR, giving one entry per CDR3 protein. The table has hundreds of thousands of distinct CDR3 sequences, under 70% seen once. General study findings and limits: Patients showed TRBV5-6, TRBV5-1 and TRBV20-1 among four to six TRBV segments more frequent than in controls.

Their cognate antigens are unknown. The sequenced sample was blood. The receptors shown here come from a girl aged 10 to 17 with multiple sclerosis.

This clonotype has just a few counts. The chain recombines TRBV7-3 with TRBJ2-5, with D perhaps matching TRBD2 (5 bases). V lost 4 bases and J 7 bases, leaving 16 bases between the germline ends. This CDR3 spans 14 amino acids. Germline CDR1 reads SGHTA; CDR2 reads FQGTGA. The CDR3 DNA reads as TGTGCCAGCAGCTCGGACTCGGATTTAAGGACCCAGTACTTC. Protein product: CASSSDSDLRTQYF.

This clonotype has a handful of counts. The J gene is TRBJ2-5, the V gene TRBV12-3 or TRBV12-4; 8 bases fit TRBD2. The junction had 5 bases not matched to a gene; V was cut back by 2 bases and J by 3 bases. This CDR3 has 15 amino acids. DNA of the CDR3: TGTGCCAGCAGTTTACGGGTCGGGAGGGAAGAGACCCAGTACTTC. Translated, it gives CASSLRVGREETQYF.

The chain links TRBV29-1 to TRBJ2-7, with 9 bases that match TRBD1. The V gene end was trimmed by 4 bases and the J gene end by 3 bases; junction bases not matched to a gene: 7. This CDR3 is 14 amino acids long. CDR1 and CDR2 (germline): SQVTM, ANQGSEA. In nucleotides, the CDR3 is TGCAGCGTTGCCCGGACAGGGGCCTTCTACGAGCAGTACTTC. It yields the protein CSVARTGAFYEQYF.

This clonotype was seen only a few times. The gene calls are TRBV7-8 and TRBJ2-7; a possible D gene is TRBD2 (6 bases). There are 14 residues in the CDR3. Germline V gives CDR1 SGHVS, CDR2 FQNEAQ. V lost 4 bases and J lost 3, with 13 bases in between. The CDR3 nucleotides read TGTGCCAGCAGCTCCACGGCGGGGCTCTACGAGCAGTACTTC. This sequence encodes CASSSTAGLYEQYF. The entire variable domain, with the rest obtained from reference TRBV7-8 and TRBJ2-7, is as follows: GAGVSQSPRYKVAKRGQDVALRCDPISGHVSLFWYQQALGQGPEFLTYFQNEAQLDKSGLPSDRFFAERPEGSVSTLKIQRTQQEDSAVYLCASSSTAGLYEQYFGPGTRLTVT.

The gene calls are TRBV12-5 and TRBJ1-1; D is undetermined. Between the trimmed V and J ends, which lost 0 bases and 4 bases, there was a span of 6 bases. The CDR3 runs to 13 residues. Germline CDR1 and CDR2: LGHNT and FRNRAP. Written as DNA, the CDR3 is TGTGCTAGTGGTTTGGTACGGGGCACTGAAGCTTTCTTT. Residues: CASGLVRGTEAFF. Full variable domain (missing parts from reference TRBV12-5 and TRBJ1-1): DARVTQTPRHKVTEMGQEVTMRCQPILGHNTVFWYRQTMMQGLELLAYFRNRAPLDDSGMPKDRFSAEMPDATLATLKIQPSEPRDSAVYFCASGLVRGTEAFFGQGTRLTVV.

J is TRBJ1-4 and V is TRBV7-9; 9 bases fit TRBD1. From germline, CDR1 is SEHNR and CDR2 FQNEAQ (reference sequence). V dropped 8 bases and J dropped 6; count of bases not matched to a gene: 7. This CDR3 is built from 14 residues. CDR3 DNA: TGTGCCAGCGGGGACAGGGAAGAAGATGAAAAACTGTTTTTT. As protein: CASGDREEDEKLFF.

This clonotype has just a few counts. The chain couples TRBV5-1 to TRBJ2-3; D not certain. V lost 3 bases and J lost 2, with 10 bases in between. CDR1 and CDR2 (germline): SGHRS, YFSETQ. This CDR3 has 14 amino acids. CDR3 loop: CASSSSQYTDTQYF. The CDR3 DNA reads as TGCGCCAGCAGCTCGAGCCAATACACAGATACGCAGTATTTT.

This clonotype was counted between two and nine times. This rearrangement joins TRBV11-2 to TRBJ1-1; no firm D call. The CDR3 is 15 residues long. Germline V gives CDR1 SGHAT, CDR2 FQNNGV. Deletions cut 0 bases from V and 5 bases from J, with 13 bases between. CDR3 bases: TGTGCCAGCAGCTTAGATCTAAGGATGCAGACTGAAGCTTTCTTT. Translation gives CASSLDLRMQTEAFF.

In its sample, this clonotype was seen a few times. The chain couples TRBV20-1 to TRBJ2-7; weak D call: TRBD1 (6 bases). The V and J ends lost 5 bases and 2 bases respectively, with 10 bases between them. Looked up from germline, CDR1 is DFQATT and CDR2 is SNEGSKA (reference sequence). This CDR3 has 12 amino acids. CDR3 nucleotide sequence: TGCAGTGCTCAGGGACAAGCCTACGAGCAGTACTTC. Protein: CSAQGQAYEQYF.

The chain has TRBV29-1 and TRBJ2-1; no reliable D call. The CDR3 covers 11 residues. The ends were cut back, 4 bases at V and 8 bases at J, with 9 bases in the middle. Germline V gene lookup returns CDR1 SQVTM and CDR2 ANQGSEA. This CDR3 is CSVGRVDEQFF. DNA of the CDR3: TGCAGCGTTGGAAGGGTCGATGAGCAGTTCTTC.

The chain employs TRBV3-1 and TRBJ2-7; 7 nucleotides line up with TRBD1. With 2 bases clipped from V and 6 bases from J, the junction kept 4 bases outside the gene matches. The CDR3 is 13 amino acids. CDR1 and CDR2 from the germline V gene are LGHDT and YNNKEL (reference sequence). The CDR3 here is CASSQYRGLEQYF. Written as DNA, the CDR3 is TGTGCCAGCAGCCAATATAGGGGGCTCGAGCAGTACTTC.

This chain uses TRBV20-1 with TRBJ1-6, with 9 bases matching TRBD1. The V and J ends lost 5 bases and 0 bases, in that order; junction bases with no gene match: 14. Germline V gene lookup returns CDR1 DFQATT and CDR2 SNEGSKA (reference sequence). This CDR3 is 19 amino acids long. The CDR3: CSAPAPGQGESSYNSPLHF. CDR3 bases: TGCAGTGCTCCTGCCCCGGGACAGGGAGAAAGCTCCTATAATTCACCCCTCCACTTT.

The chain carries TRBV28 and TRBJ2-1, with 8 bases lining up with TRBD1. CDR1 MDHEN and CDR2 SYDVKM come from the germline V gene. Trimming cost V 3 bases and J 2 bases; bases outside gene matches: 3. The CDR3 totals 15 residues. The CDR3 is CASSFDRGPYNEQFF. As DNA, the CDR3 is TGTGCCAGCAGTTTCGACAGGGGCCCCTACAATGAGCAGTTCTTC.

This clonotype was found a few times. CDR3 amino acids: CASRDRYSYEQYF. Written as DNA, the CDR3 is TGTGCCAGCAGGGACAGGTACTCCTACGAGCAGTACTTC. This chain links TRBV6-5 with TRBJ2-7; 7 bases line up with TRBD1. V was clipped by 6 bases and J by 0 bases; unmatched bases: 2. This CDR3 spans 13 amino acids. Germline CDR1 reads MNHEY; CDR2 reads SVGAGI.

The rearrangement links TRBV27 to TRBJ2-5; 9 nucleotides align to TRBD1. The better agreement between TRBJ2-7 and the DNA end casts doubt on the J call. Germline V gene sequence: CDR1 MNHEY, CDR2 SMNVEV (reference sequence). The CDR3 is made up of 15 amino acids. CDR3 DNA sequence: TGTGCCAGCAGACCCCTACAGGGGGCTATACACGAGCAGTACTTC. As protein: CASRPLQGAIHEQYF.

The rearrangement joins TRBV11-1 to TRBJ2-3; D tentatively fits TRBD1 or TRBD2 (6 bases each). Trimming stripped 5 bases from V and 3 bases from J, with 18 bases between. This CDR3 has 16 amino acids. CDR1 is SGHAT, CDR2 FQDESV, per germline (reference sequence). CDR3 bases: TGTGCCAGCAGCAGATCTAGGGGGAGGACAACAGATACGCAGTATTTT. Its protein is CASSRSRGRTTDTQYF.

V gene TRBV19 combines with J gene TRBJ1-1; possible D gene TRBD1, 6 bases. Germline CDR1 reads LNHDA; CDR2 reads SQIVND (reference sequence). CDR3 size: 15 residues. Trimming removed 6 bases from V and 6 bases from J, with 20 bases in between. The CDR3 DNA follows: TGTGCCAGTAGACCAAGGGGGAATAGAGTAGCTGAAGCTTTCTTT. This translates into CASRPRGNRVAEAFF.

This clonotype was seen a handful of times. The chain couples TRBV15 to TRBJ1-2; D possibly corresponds to TRBD1 (5 bases). V was shortened by 4 bases and J by 4 bases, with 10 bases between the two germline ends. The germline gives CDR1 LNHNV, CDR2 YYDKDF (reference sequence). This CDR3 has 13 amino acids. This CDR3 is CATSTGTGYGYTF. DNA of the CDR3: TGTGCCACCAGCACCGGGACTGGCTATGGCTACACCTTC.

The rearrangement links TRBV29-1 to TRBJ2-4; possible D gene TRBD2, 6 bases. The V gene's germline CDR1 is SQVTM and CDR2 ANQGSEA. CDR3 length: 13 residues. As DNA, the CDR3 is TGCAGGGAGGGCTGGCAGCCCAAAAACATTCAGTACTTC. Its protein product is CREGWQPKNIQYF.

The chain employs TRBV29-1 and TRBJ1-5; weak D call: TRBD1 (5 bases). The CDR3 consists of 12 residues. V was pared by 5 bases and J by 5 bases, with 10 bases between. CDR1 is SQVTM and CDR2 is ANQGSEA in the germline V gene. CDR3 in amino acids: CSVRDGDQPQHF. The CDR3, as DNA: TGCAGCGTTAGGGACGGAGATCAGCCCCAGCATTTT.

The chain carries TRBV7-9 and TRBJ2-5; 7 nucleotides agree with TRBD1. The CDR3 covers 15 residues. The junction had 8 bases not matched to a gene; V was cut back by 3 bases and J by 4 bases. Per germline, CDR1 SEHNR and CDR2 FQNEAQ (reference sequence). The CDR3 reads CASSFTGVTRETQYF. CDR3 in DNA: TGTGCCAGCAGCTTTACAGGGGTAACACGAGAGACCCAGTACTTC.

V gene TRBV21-1 combines with J gene TRBJ1-5; TRBD1, the table's D call, lacks a check against the DNA. TRBV21-1 is a recognized pseudogene. CDR3 length: 18 residues. CDR3 region: CASRILFGTGWSNQPQHF. The CDR3 DNA reads as TGTGCCAGCAGAATCTTATTCGGGACAGGGTGGAGCAATCAGCCCCAGCATTTT.

This clonotype has a handful of counts. The chain is built from TRBV29-1 and TRBJ2-1, with 7 nucleotides matching TRBD1. The V gene's germline CDR1 is SQVTM and CDR2 ANQGSEA. V dropped 4 bases and J dropped 5; count of bases not matched to a gene: 14. The CDR3 runs to 16 residues. For the CDR3, the DNA is TGCAGCGTTGTGGGGGCCGTGGGACAGCGTAACAATGAGCAGTTCTTC. The encoded protein is CSVVGAVGQRNNEQFF.

This chain connects TRBV12-3 or TRBV12-4 to TRBJ2-1; possible D gene TRBD1, 5 bases. The CDR3 is made up of 16 amino acids. V lost 6 bases to trimming and J lost 10 bases, with 25 bases between them. DNA for the CDR3: TGTGCCAGCAGGGTGAGTTCTCTAGGGGTTACAGAGGAGCAGTTCTTC. Encoded protein: CASRVSSLGVTEEQFF.

The J gene is TRBJ2-3, the V gene TRBV20-1; TRBD2 matches at 11 bases. Unmatched junction bases numbered 12, after V lost 6 bases and J lost 4 bases. The CDR3 covers 16 residues. Germline CDR1 and CDR2: DFQATT and SNEGSKA (reference sequence). CDR3 nucleotide sequence: TGCAGTGCCACAAAGAATAGCGGGGGGGGCGCAGATACGCAGTATTTT. Encoded protein: CSATKNSGGGADTQYF.